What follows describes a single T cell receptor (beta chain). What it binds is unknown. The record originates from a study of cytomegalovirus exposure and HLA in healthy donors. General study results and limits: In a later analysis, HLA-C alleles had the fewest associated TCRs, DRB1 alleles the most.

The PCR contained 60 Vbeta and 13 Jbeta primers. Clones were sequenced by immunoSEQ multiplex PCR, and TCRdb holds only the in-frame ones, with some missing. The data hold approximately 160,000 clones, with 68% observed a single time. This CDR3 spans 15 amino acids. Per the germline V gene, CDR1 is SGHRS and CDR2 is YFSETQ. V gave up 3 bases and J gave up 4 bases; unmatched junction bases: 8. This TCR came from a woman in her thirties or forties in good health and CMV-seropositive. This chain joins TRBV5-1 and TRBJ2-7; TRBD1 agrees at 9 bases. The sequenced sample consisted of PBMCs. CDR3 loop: CASSSSLGQGYEQYF. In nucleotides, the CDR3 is TGCGCCAGCAGCTCGTCTTTGGGACAGGGATACGAGCAGTACTTC.